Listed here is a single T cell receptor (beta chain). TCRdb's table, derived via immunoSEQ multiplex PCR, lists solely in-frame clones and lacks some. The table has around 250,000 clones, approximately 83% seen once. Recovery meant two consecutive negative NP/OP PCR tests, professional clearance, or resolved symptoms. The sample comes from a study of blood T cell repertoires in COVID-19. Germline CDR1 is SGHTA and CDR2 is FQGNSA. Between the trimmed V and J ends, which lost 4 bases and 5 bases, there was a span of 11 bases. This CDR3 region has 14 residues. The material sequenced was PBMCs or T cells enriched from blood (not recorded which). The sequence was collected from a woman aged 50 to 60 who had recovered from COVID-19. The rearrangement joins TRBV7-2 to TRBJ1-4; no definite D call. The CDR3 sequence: CASSWRVGNEKLFF. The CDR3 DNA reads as TGTGCCAGCAGCTGGAGGGTAGGCAATGAAAAACTGTTTTTT.